A single T cell receptor (beta chain) is shown here with its context. The data derive from a study of blood T cell repertoires in COVID-19. Study as a whole: Samples representing acute and convalescent COVID-19 were sourced from the United States, Italy and Spain. Sources were T cells, B-cell-depleted T cells, or PBMCs; the material itself was cDNA or gDNA.

As originally analysed: Reference gene primer amplification gave estimated nucleated cell counts. Using immunoSEQ multiplex PCR, the repertoire was profiled, and TCRdb retains in-frame clones only, with some absent. V, J and clone size were drawn from that table, and D and trimming were deduced from the DNA. Of about 310,000 clones detected, roughly 87% appear once; the ten largest clones hold about 9.8%. After removal of 2 bases from V and 4 bases from J, the junction contained 0 bases not matched to a gene. CDR1 KGHSH and CDR2 LQKENI come from the germline V gene. The CDR3 runs to 15 residues. The rearrangement links TRBV18 to TRBJ2-3; 13 positions match TRBD2. The material sequenced was PBMCs or T cells enriched from blood (not recorded which). The origin of this receptor is a woman younger than 30 who had recovered from COVID-19. The CDR3 is CASSPGLAGADTQYF. The CDR3 bases are TGTGCCAGCTCACCAGGACTAGCGGGAGCAGATACGCAGTATTTT. Variable domain in full (rest from reference TRBV18 and TRBJ2-3): NAGVMQNPRHLVRRRGQEARLRCSPMKGHSHVYWYRQLPEEGLKFMVYLQKENIIDESGMPKERFSAEFPKEGPSILRIQQVVRGDSAAYFCASSPGLAGADTQYFGPGTRLTVL.